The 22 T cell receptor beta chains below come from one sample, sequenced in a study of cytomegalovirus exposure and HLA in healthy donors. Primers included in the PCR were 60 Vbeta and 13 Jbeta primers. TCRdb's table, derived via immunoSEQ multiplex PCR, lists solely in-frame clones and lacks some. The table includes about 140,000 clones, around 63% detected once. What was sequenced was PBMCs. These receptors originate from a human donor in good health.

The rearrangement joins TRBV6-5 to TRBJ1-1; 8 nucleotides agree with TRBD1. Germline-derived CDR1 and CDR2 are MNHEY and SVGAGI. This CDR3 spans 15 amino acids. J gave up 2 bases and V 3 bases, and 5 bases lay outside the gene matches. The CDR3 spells CASSYYDRGNTEAFF. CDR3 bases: TGTGCCAGCAGTTATTACGACAGGGGTAACACTGAAGCTTTCTTT.

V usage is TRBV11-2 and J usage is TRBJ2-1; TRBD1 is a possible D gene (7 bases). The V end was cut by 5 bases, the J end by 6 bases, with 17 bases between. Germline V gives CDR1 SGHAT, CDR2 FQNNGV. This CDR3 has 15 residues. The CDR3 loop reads CASSRTTGRTNEQFF. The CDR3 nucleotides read TGTGCCAGCAGCCGAACGACAGGGAGGACCAATGAGCAGTTCTTC.

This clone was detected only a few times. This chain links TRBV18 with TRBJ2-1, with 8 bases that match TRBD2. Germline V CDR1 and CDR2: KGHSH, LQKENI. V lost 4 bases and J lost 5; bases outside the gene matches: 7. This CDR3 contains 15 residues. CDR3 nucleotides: TGTGCCAGCTCACTTGGAGGACTAGCCCACAATGAGCAGTTCTTC. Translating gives CASSLGGLAHNEQFF.

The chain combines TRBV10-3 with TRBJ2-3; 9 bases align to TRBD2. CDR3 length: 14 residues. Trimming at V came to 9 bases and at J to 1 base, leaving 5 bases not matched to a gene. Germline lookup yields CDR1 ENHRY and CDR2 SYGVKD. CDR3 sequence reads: CAINSGSGTDTQYF. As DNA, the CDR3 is TGTGCCATTAATAGCGGGAGTGGCACAGATACGCAGTATTTT.

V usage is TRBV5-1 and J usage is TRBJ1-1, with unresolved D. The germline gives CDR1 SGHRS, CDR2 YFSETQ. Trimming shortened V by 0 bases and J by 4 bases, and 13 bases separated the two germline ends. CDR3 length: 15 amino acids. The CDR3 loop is CASSLVSISATEAFF. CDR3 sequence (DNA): TGCGCCAGCAGCTTGGTGTCTATTAGTGCCACTGAAGCTTTCTTT.

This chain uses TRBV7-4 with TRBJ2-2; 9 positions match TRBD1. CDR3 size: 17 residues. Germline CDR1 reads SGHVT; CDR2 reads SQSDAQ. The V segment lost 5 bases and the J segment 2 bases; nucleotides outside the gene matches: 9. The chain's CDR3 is CASSAHRDRVNTGELFF. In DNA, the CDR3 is TGTGCCAGCAGCGCCCACCGGGACAGGGTTAACACCGGGGAGCTGTTTTTT.

Here the CDR3 DNA reads TGTGCCAGCAGCACCTACTACGAGCAGTACTTC. Translation: CASSTYYEQYF. The genes are TRBV7-9 and TRBJ2-7; D gene unclear. This CDR3 region has 11 residues. Trimming took 5 bases from V and 3 from J, leaving 5 bases between them. Germline V gives CDR1 SEHNR, CDR2 FQNEAQ (reference sequence). The full variable domain, rest sourced from reference TRBV7-9 and TRBJ2-7, is DTGVSQNPRHKITKRGQNVTFRCDPISEHNRLYWYRQTLGQGPEFLTYFQNEAQLEKSRLLSDRFSAERPKGSFSTLEIQRTEQGDSAMYLCASSTYYEQYFGPGTRLTVT.

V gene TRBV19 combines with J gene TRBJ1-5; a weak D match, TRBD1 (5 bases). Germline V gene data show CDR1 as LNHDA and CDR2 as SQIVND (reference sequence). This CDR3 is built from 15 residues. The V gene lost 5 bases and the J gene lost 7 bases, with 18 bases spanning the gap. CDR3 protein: CASSLNRRGGQPQHF. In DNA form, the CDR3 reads TGTGCCAGTAGTTTAAATAGGCGGGGCGGACAGCCCCAGCATTTT.

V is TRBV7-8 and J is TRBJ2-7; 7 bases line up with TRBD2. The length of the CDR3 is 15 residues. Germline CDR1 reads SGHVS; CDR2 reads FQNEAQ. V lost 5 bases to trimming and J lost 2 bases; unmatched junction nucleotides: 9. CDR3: CASSGGGGRAYEQYF. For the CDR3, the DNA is TGTGCCAGCAGCGGCGGGGGTGGGAGGGCCTACGAGCAGTACTTC.

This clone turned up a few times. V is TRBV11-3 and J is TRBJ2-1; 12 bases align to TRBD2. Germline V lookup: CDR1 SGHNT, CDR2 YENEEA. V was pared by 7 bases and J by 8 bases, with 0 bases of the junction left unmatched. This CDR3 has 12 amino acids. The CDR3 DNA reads TGTGCCAGCACTAGCGGGAGGGATGAGCAGTTCTTC. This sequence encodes CASTSGRDEQFF.

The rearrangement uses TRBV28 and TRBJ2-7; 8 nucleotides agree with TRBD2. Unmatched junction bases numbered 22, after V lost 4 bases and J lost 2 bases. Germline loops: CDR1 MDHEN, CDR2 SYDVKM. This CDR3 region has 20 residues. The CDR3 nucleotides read TGTGCCAGCAGTTCGAACCCTCGACTGGGGCGGACTAGCCCTACCTACGAGCAGTACTTC. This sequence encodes CASSSNPRLGRTSPTYEQYF.

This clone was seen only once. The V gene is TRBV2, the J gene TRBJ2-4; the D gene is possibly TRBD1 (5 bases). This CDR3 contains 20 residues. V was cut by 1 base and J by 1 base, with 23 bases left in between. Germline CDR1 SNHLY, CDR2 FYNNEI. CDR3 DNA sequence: TGTGCCAGCAGTGAAGGCTGGGGCCAGGGATCGCCGTGGGCCAAAAACATTCAGTACTTC. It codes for CASSEGWGQGSPWAKNIQYF.

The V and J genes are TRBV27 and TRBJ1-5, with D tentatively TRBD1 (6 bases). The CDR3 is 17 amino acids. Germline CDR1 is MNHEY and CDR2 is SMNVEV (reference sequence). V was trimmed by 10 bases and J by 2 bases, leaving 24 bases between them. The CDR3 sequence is CATIGRQDQKGNQPQHF. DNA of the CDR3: TGTGCCACCATAGGCCGACAGGACCAAAAAGGCAATCAGCCCCAGCATTTT.

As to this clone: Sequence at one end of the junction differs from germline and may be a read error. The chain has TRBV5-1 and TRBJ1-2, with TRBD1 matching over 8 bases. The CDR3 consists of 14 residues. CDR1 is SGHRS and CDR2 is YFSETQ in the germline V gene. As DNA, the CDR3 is TGCGCCAGCAGCTCTGGACAGGGAGACTTTGGCTACATCTTC. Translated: CASSSGQGDFGYIF.

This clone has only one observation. This CDR3 reads CASSPRSQDYEQYF. CDR3 bases: TGTGCCAGCAGCCCGCGATCCCAGGATTACGAGCAGTACTTC. The chain recombines TRBV7-9 with TRBJ2-7; D unresolved. The CDR3 loop spans 14 amino acids. Germline lookup yields CDR1 SEHNR and CDR2 FQNEAQ (reference sequence). V gave up 5 bases and J gave up 4 bases, with 15 bases separating them.

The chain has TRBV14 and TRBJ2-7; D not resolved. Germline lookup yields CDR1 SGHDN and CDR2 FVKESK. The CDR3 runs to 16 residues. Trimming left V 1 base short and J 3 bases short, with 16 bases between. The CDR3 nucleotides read TGTGCCAGCAGCCAAGGGCTGGTCGGGTGGAACTACGAGCAGTACTTC. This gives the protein CASSQGLVGWNYEQYF.

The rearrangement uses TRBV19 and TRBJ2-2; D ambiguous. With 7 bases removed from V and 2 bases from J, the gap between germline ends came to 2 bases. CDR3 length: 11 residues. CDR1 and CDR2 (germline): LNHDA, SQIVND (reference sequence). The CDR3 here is CASTNTGELFF. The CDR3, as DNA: TGTGCCAGTACTAACACCGGGGAGCTGTTTTTT.

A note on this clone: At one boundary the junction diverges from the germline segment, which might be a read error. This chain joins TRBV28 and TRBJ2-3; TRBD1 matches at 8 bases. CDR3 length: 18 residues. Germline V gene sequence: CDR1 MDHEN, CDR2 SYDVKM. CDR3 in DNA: TGTGCCAGCAGTTTAGAATTAACGAGGGACCAGGGGACAGGTACGCAGTATTTT. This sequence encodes CASSLELTRDQGTGTQYF. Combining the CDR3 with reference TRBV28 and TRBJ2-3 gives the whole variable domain DVKVTQSSRYLVKRTGEKVFLECVQDMDHENMFWYRQDPGLGLRLIYFSYDVKMKEKGDIPEGYSVSREKKERFSLILESASTNQTSMYLCASSLELTRDQGTGTQYFGPGTRLTVL.

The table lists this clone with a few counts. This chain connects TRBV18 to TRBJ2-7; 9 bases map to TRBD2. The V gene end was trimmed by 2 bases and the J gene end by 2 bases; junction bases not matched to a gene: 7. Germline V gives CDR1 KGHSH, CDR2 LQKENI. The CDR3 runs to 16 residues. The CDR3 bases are TGTGCCAGCTCACCAGCAGGACTAGCGTCCACCTACGAGCAGTACTTC. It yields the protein CASSPAGLASTYEQYF.

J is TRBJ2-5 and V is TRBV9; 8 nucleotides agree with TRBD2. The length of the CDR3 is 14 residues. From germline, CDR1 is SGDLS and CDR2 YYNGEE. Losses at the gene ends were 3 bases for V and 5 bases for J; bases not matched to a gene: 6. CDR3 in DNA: TGTGCCAGCAGCGCCGGACTAGCCCCGGAGACCCAGTACTTC. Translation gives CASSAGLAPETQYF.

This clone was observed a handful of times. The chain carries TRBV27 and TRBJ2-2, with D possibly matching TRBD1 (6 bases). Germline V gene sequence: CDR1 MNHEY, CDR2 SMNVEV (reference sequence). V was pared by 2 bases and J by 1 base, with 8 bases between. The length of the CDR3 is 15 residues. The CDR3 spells CASSLKQGNTGELFF. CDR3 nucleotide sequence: TGTGCCAGCAGTTTAAAACAGGGGAACACCGGGGAGCTGTTTTTT.

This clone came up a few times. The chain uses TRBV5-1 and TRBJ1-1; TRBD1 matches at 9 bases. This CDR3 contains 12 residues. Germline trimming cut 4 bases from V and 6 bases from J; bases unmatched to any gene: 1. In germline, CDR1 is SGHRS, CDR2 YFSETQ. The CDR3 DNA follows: TGCGCCAGCAGCGGGACAGGGTCTGAAGCTTTCTTT. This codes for CASSGTGSEAFF. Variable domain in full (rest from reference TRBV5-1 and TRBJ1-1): KAGVTQTPRYLIKTRGQQVTLSCSPISGHRSVSWYQQTPGQGLQFLFEYFSETQRNKGNFPGRFSGRQFSNSRSEMNVSTLELGDSALYLCASSGTGSEAFFGQGTRLTVV.